Listed here is a single T cell receptor beta chain. The antigen remains undetermined. The sample belongs to a study of cytomegalovirus exposure and HLA in healthy donors. The study ran its PCR with 60 Vbeta and 13 Jbeta primers. Data came from immunoSEQ multiplex PCR; TCRdb stores just in-frame clones and leaves some out. The table has under 150,000 clones, 70% to 80% seen once. Findings of the study overall: A prior analysis recorded that most TCR beta V segments were productive about 87% or about 30% of the time. Later on, an analysis showed TCR association rates differing by HLA locus, with DRB1 the most and HLA-C the fewest.

The CDR3 runs 14 residues. The germline V and J ends were trimmed by 1 base and 0 bases, with 7 bases remaining between them. Germline V lookup: CDR1 SGHRS, CDR2 YFSETQ. The chain recombines TRBV5-1 with TRBJ1-2; D gene uncertain. Source material: PBMCs. This TCR was sampled from a female donor in good health and CMV-seropositive. Here the CDR3 reads CASSLTVTNYGYTF. The CDR3 bases are TGCGCCAGCAGCTTGACAGTCACTAACTATGGCTACACCTTC.